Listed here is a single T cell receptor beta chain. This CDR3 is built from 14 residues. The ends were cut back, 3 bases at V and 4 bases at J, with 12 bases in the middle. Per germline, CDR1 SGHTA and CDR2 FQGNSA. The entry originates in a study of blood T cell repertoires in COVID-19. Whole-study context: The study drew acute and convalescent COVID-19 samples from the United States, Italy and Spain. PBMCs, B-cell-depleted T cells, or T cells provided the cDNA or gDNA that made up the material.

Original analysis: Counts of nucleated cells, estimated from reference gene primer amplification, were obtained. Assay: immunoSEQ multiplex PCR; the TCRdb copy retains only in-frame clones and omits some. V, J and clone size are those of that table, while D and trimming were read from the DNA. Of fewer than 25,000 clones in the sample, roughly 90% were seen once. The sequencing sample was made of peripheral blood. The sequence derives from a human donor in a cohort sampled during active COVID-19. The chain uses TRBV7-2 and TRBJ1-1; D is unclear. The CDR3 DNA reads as TGTGCCAGCAGCTTCGTCTCGGGGTTCACTGAAGCTTTCTTT. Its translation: CASSFVSGFTEAFF.